One and the same sample provided the 25 T cell receptor beta chains below, sequenced in a study of Graves' ophthalmopathy and Graves' hyperthyroidism. The authors amplified TCR beta CDR3 regions, and they did so from RNA transcripts for repertoire sequencing. The library came from an HTBI-primed first-round RT-PCR and a second-round multiplex PCR. TCRdb used MiXCR to reprocess the multiplex PCR reads, holding one entry per CDR3 protein. Among about 620,000 distinct CDR3 sequences listed, over 20% were seen once. The sample comprised peripheral blood. These receptors all come from a woman under 30 with stable Graves' hyperthyroidism. Some clones in this sample may be carry-over from other donors' samples.

This clonotype occurred many times. The genes are TRBV29-1 and TRBJ1-1, with D perhaps TRBD1 (5 bases). V was clipped by 2 bases and J by 3 bases, with 7 bases between them. Per the germline V gene, CDR1 is SQVTM and CDR2 is ANQGSEA. The CDR3 spans 12 residues. CDR3 sequence reads: CSVEQGHTEAFF. CDR3 in DNA: TGCAGCGTTGAACAGGGTCACACTGAAGCTTTCTTT.

With regard to this clonotype: One junction end does not reproduce the germline sequence, and a read error may be involved. The chain has TRBV6-1 and TRBJ2-7; 8 bases are a match to TRBD1. CDR1 MNHNS and CDR2 SASEGT come from the germline V gene. The CDR3 runs to 13 residues. CDR3 residues: CASIGQGAGTVNF. The DNA of the CDR3 is TGTGCCAGCATAGGGCAGGGGGCCGGGACGGTAAACTTC.

The sample holds a few counts of this clonotype. This chain joins TRBV6-1 and TRBJ2-5; 13 bases line up with TRBD2. V lost 5 bases to trimming and J lost 5 bases; unmatched junction nucleotides: 8. The CDR3 extends over 16 amino acids. Germline CDR1 reads MNHNS; CDR2 reads SASEGT. CDR3 DNA sequence: TGTGCCAGCAGTACCGGACTAGCGGGAGAGCGTGAGACCCAGTACTTC. Its protein is CASSTGLAGERETQYF.

Points on this clonotype: A single base separates this from a much larger clone, so it may be a read error. The J gene is TRBJ1-1, the V gene TRBV12-3 or TRBV12-4, with D possibly being TRBD1 (5 bases). The CDR3 consists of 14 residues. The CDR3 protein is CACSSSGSLTEAFF. The CDR3 DNA reads as TGTGCCTGCAGTTCATCAGGGTCCCTCACTGAAGCTTTCTTT.

V gene TRBV20-1 combines with J gene TRBJ2-5, with D perhaps matching TRBD1 (6 bases). The CDR3 totals 12 residues. The V gene lost 6 bases and the J gene lost 7 bases, with 15 bases spanning the gap. Germline CDR1 and CDR2: DFQATT and SNEGSKA (reference sequence). The DNA for the CDR3 is TGCAGTGCGCGAAGGGGGATGGGGACCCAGTACTTC. The encoded protein is CSARRGMGTQYF.

To note about this clonotype: The CDR3 ends on some other residue instead of the conserved phenylalanine or tryptophan, so this is likely a read error. The chain employs TRBV12-3 or TRBV12-4 and TRBJ1-1; no definite D call. Trimming removed 1 base from V and 4 bases from J, with 7 bases in between. The CDR3 is made up of 13 amino acids. The CDR3 region is CASSLGETTEAFL. In DNA form, the CDR3 reads TGTGCCAGCAGTTTAGGGGAGACCACTGAAGCTTTCCTT.

The rearrangement links TRBV2 to TRBJ2-5; 11 bases align to TRBD2. CDR3 length: 16 amino acids. Germline trimming cut 1 base from V and 3 bases from J; bases unmatched to any gene: 4. In germline, CDR1 is SNHLY, CDR2 FYNNEI. For the CDR3, the DNA is TGTGCCAGCAGTGAAGAACTAGCGGGGGCTAAAGAGACCCAGTACTTC. As protein: CASSEELAGAKETQYF.

This clonotype has a count of ten or more. J is TRBJ1-6 and V is TRBV12-3 or TRBV12-4; unclear D gene. V was trimmed by 2 bases and J by 13 bases, leaving 18 bases between them. The CDR3 has 15 amino acids. CDR3 sequence reads: CASSLSGRHFSPLHF. The CDR3 nucleotides are TGTGCCAGCAGTTTATCGGGGAGGCACTTTTCCCCCCTCCACTTT.

V usage is TRBV2 and J usage is TRBJ1-5; TRBD1 is a possible D gene (5 bases). Trimming took off 8 bases at V and 4 bases at J, with 18 bases between the two ends. CDR3 size: 15 residues. CDR1 is SNHLY and CDR2 is FYNNEI in the germline V gene. The DNA of the CDR3 is TGTGCCAGCTCAGCAGGGTTCAGGTCAAATCAGCCCCAGCATTTT. This encodes CASSAGFRSNQPQHF.

This clonotype was recorded many times. A much larger clone differs by one base, so this may be a read error. V gene TRBV12-3 or TRBV12-4 combines with J gene TRBJ2-5; D tentatively fits TRBD1 or TRBD2 (5 bases each). The CDR3 runs to 14 residues. DNA for the CDR3: TGTGCCAGCAGTGGGGGTAGCCCTTGGGAGACCAAGTACTTC. Translation gives CASSGGSPWETKYF.

V is TRBV20-1 and J is TRBJ2-7, with no clear D. CDR3 length: 14 residues. The germline V and J ends were trimmed by 5 bases and 0 bases, with 14 bases remaining between them. CDR1 DFQATT and CDR2 SNEGSKA come from the germline V gene (reference sequence). CDR3 sequence: CSASDGSNSYEQYF. The CDR3 DNA sequence: TGCAGTGCTTCAGACGGATCCAACTCCTACGAGCAGTACTTC.

This clonotype appeared many times. This chain links TRBV6-1 with TRBJ1-2; D is unresolved. Trimming pared 0 bases from V and 6 bases from J, leaving 11 bases between. Germline loops: CDR1 MNHNS, CDR2 SASEGT. The CDR3 runs 14 residues. CDR3 coding DNA: TGTGCCAGCAGTGAAGCGTTAGCAGGAGATGGCTACACCTTC. It translates to CASSEALAGDGYTF.

This clonotype showed up just a few times. J is TRBJ1-6 and V is TRBV7-9; D gene unclear. CDR1 is SEHNR and CDR2 is FQNEAQ in the germline V gene (reference sequence). V shed 2 bases and J shed 9 bases, with 2 bases lying between them. The CDR3 consists of 11 residues. CDR3 DNA sequence: TGTGCCAGCAGCTTATCTTCACCCCTCCACTTT. Translated, it gives CASSLSSPLHF.

The J gene is TRBJ2-2, the V gene TRBV6-1; D might be TRBD1 (6 bases). The ends were cut back, 6 bases at V and 7 bases at J, with 18 bases in the middle. The CDR3 is 15 residues long. From germline, CDR1 is MNHNS and CDR2 SASEGT. This CDR3 reads CASRPPGQMDGELFF. DNA of the CDR3: TGTGCCAGCAGGCCTCCGGGACAAATGGACGGGGAGCTGTTTTTT.

This clonotype was picked up a small number of times. Compared with germline, one end of the junction differs, possibly owing to a read error. This chain joins TRBV19 and TRBJ2-7; D remains unclear. The length of the CDR3 is 14 residues. Germline V gene sequence: CDR1 LNHDA, CDR2 SQIVND (reference sequence). The CDR3 reads CASSKTFESYDQYF. In DNA form, the CDR3 reads TGTGCCAGTAGTAAGACTTTCGAATCCTACGATCAGTACTTC.

The chain couples TRBV4-1 to TRBJ1-1; 9 bases line up with TRBD1. The CDR3 runs 13 residues. The V segment lost 7 bases and the J segment 11 bases; nucleotides outside the gene matches: 11. Germline assignment: CDR1 MGHRA and CDR2 YSYEKL. In DNA form, the CDR3 reads TGCGCCAGCACCGGGACAGGGTCTGTTGGCGCTTTCTTT. It is translated as CASTGTGSVGAFF.

The J gene is TRBJ1-2, the V gene TRBV12-3 or TRBV12-4; D remains ambiguous. Trimming removed 7 bases at V and 5 bases at J, with 17 bases between. This CDR3 has 14 amino acids. CDR3 sequence reads: CASNYGRIPYGYTF. CDR3 coding DNA: TGTGCCAGCAACTACGGACGGATTCCGTATGGCTACACCTTC.

Many counts were recorded for this clonotype. The chain links TRBV30 to TRBJ1-2, with TRBD1 matching over 7 bases. Germline V gene lookup returns CDR1 GTSNPN and CDR2 SVGIG (reference sequence). This CDR3 is built from 13 residues. Losses at the gene ends were 4 bases for V and 5 bases for J; bases not matched to a gene: 7. The DNA for the CDR3 is TGTGCCTGGAACGGACAGGATTTTTATGGCTACACCTTC. It translates to CAWNGQDFYGYTF.

Ten or more counts support this clonotype. The CDR3: CASHQGVDGYTF. CDR3 DNA sequence: TGTGCCAGTCATCAGGGAGTGGATGGCTACACCTTC. J is TRBJ1-2 and V is TRBV19, with D possibly being TRBD1 (5 bases). V was shortened by 8 bases and J by 6 bases, with 13 bases between the two germline ends. This CDR3 spans 12 amino acids. The germline V gene has CDR1 LNHDA and CDR2 SQIVND (reference sequence).

The chain uses TRBV6-2 or TRBV6-3 and TRBJ2-7; D is unclear. The CDR3 covers 13 residues. Looked up from germline, CDR1 is MNHEY and CDR2 is SVGEGT. Trimming removed 2 bases from V and 4 bases from J, with 9 bases in between. The CDR3 nucleotides are TGTGCCAGCAGTTACCCCTATGGATACGAGCAGTACTTC. The encoded protein is CASSYPYGYEQYF.

This clonotype was seen ten or more times. This sequence joins TRBV12-3 or TRBV12-4 and TRBJ1-2; 11 nucleotides agree with TRBD1. The ends lost 6 bases at V and 3 bases at J; junction bases unmatched: 6. The CDR3 extends over 15 amino acids. CDR3 loop: CASRVRDRGDYGYTF. CDR3 in DNA: TGTGCCAGCAGGGTCCGGGACAGGGGGGACTATGGCTACACCTTC.

This clonotype was counted ten times or more. The rearrangement joins TRBV24-1 to TRBJ2-6, with 9 bases lining up with TRBD1. This CDR3 has 14 residues. With V trimmed by 11 bases and J by 2 bases, 3 bases remained unmatched. The germline V gene has CDR1 KGHDR and CDR2 SFDVKD. The CDR3, as DNA: TGTGCCATACAGGGGGCCGCTGGGGCCAACGTCCTGACTTTC. Residues: CAIQGAAGANVLTF.

The J gene is TRBJ2-7, the V gene TRBV10-3; 11 bases are a match to TRBD2. J lost 0 bases, V lost 6 bases, and 4 bases had no gene match. Germline V gene lookup returns CDR1 ENHRY and CDR2 SYGVKD. The CDR3 runs 15 residues. The CDR3 nucleotides are TGTGCCATCAGAGGACTAGCGGGCATCTCCTACGAGCAGTACTTC. Protein product: CAIRGLAGISYEQYF.

This clonotype has a handful of counts. The chain recombines TRBV12-3 or TRBV12-4 with TRBJ1-1; 9 nucleotides line up with TRBD1. The CDR3 totals 14 residues. J lost 0 bases, V lost 8 bases, and 4 bases had no gene match. This CDR3 reads CASGWTGVNTEAFF. CDR3 coding DNA: TGTGCCAGCGGATGGACAGGGGTGAACACTGAAGCTTTCTTT.

This clonotype came up a few times. Here the CDR3 reads CASREGASWYGYTF. Here the CDR3 DNA reads TGTGCCAGCAGGGAGGGGGCCTCTTGGTATGGCTACACCTTC. This rearrangement joins TRBV28 to TRBJ1-2; the match to TRBD1 covers 7 bases. Trimming at V came to 6 bases and at J to 5 bases, leaving 9 bases not matched to a gene. CDR3 size: 14 residues. CDR1 and CDR2 from the germline V gene are MDHEN and SYDVKM.